The clone carrying this T cell receptor (beta chain) was detected ten times or more. Its antigen remains unknown. Diagnostic decisions used clinical symptoms, serum thyroxine and TRAb, thyroid ultrasound and orbital computed tomography. The CDR3 loop spans 16 amino acids. Germline assignment: CDR1 MDHEN and CDR2 SYDVKM. V was pared by 5 bases and J by 7 bases, with 20 bases between. RNA transcripts provided the source from which TCR beta CDR3 regions were amplified. With the HTBI primer set, the TCR CDR3 went through a first round of RT-PCR. Using its own MiXCR run on the multiplex PCR reads, TCRdb lists one record per CDR3 protein. The sample includes fewer than 700,000 distinct CDR3 sequences, 15% to 20% seen only once; the top ten take 15% to 20%. The data stem from a study of T cells in Graves' hyperthyroidism and ophthalmopathy. Findings of the study overall: Researchers found most expanded thyroid clonotypes above 0.001 in blood as well.

The gene calls are TRBV28 and TRBJ1-4, with D possibly TRBD1 on 6 matching bases. The sample comprised blood. This receptor was taken from a woman younger than 35 with Graves' ophthalmopathy. The CDR3 bases are TGTGCCAGCAGTCTTGAGACAGGACTCGGGGTTGAAAAACTGTTTTTT. Translated: CASSLETGLGVEKLFF.